This T cell receptor (beta chain) was profiled in a study of blood T cell repertoires in COVID-19. Study at large: Spain, Italy and the United States supplied samples that represented acute and convalescent COVID-19.

CDR1 SGDLS and CDR2 YYNGEE come from the germline V gene. V was clipped by 3 bases and J by 1 base; unmatched bases: 5. The CDR3 is 16 residues long. Participants were placed into cohorts based on the clinical history they reported. Authors' data handling: How many nucleated cells were present was estimated from reference gene primer amplification. Data came from immunoSEQ multiplex PCR; TCRdb stores just in-frame clones and leaves some out. V, J and clone size were drawn from that table, and D and trimming were deduced from the DNA. The sample has 200,000 to 250,000 clones, roughly four fifths seen once.

The sample taken for sequencing was PBMCs or T cells enriched from blood (not recorded which). The source is a man between 35 and 55 years old who had recovered from COVID-19. The chain employs TRBV9 and TRBJ2-4; TRBD2 matches at 9 bases. Here the CDR3 DNA reads TGTGCCAGCAGCGCCGCGGGAGGGGGGGCCAAAAACATTCAGTACTTC. This codes for CASSAAGGGAKNIQYF.